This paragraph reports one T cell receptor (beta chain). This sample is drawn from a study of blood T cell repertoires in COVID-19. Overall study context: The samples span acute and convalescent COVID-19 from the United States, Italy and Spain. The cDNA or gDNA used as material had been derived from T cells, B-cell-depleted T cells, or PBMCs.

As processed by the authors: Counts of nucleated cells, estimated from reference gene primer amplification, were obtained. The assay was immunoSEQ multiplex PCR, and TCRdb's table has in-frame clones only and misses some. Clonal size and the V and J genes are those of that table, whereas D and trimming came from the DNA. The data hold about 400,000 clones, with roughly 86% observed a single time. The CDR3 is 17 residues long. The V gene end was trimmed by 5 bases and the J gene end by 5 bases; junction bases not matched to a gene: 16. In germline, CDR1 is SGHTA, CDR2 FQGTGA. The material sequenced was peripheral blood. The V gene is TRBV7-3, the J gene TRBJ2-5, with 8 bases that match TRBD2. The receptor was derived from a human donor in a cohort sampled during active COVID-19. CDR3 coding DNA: TGTGCCAGCAGCCACTCCGGGCCGAGCGGGGGAGTTGAGACCCAGTACTTC. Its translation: CASSHSGPSGGVETQYF.